A selection of T cell receptor beta chains follows, all from one sample in a study of HIV-infected patients and healthy controls. TCRdb re-called the 5' RACE reads with MiXCR, one entry per CDR3 protein. The table includes more than 4,500 distinct CDR3 sequences, 10% to 13% detected once. The material sequenced was blood, taken before antiretroviral therapy. The source is an adult with HIV infection. CDR3s include the opening cysteine and the closing phenylalanine or tryptophan. A D gene is named only where the DNA matches it firmly. Clone size is shown for a subset of rows, as once, few, many or a class of expanded clone.

j_gene | v_gene | d_gene | abundance | CDR3nt | CDR3aa
TRBJ1-1 | TRBV7-9 | NA | medium-sized | TGTGCCAGCAGCTTAGCGTTTGGAAACACTGAAGCTTTCTTT | CASSLAFGNTEAFF
TRBJ1-5 | TRBV5-5 | NA | medium-sized | TGTGCCAGCAGCTTGGCCGTCTTAGGAAGCAATCAGCCCCAGCATTTT | CASSLAVLGSNQPQHF
TRBJ1-5 | TRBV9 | TRBD1 | NA | TGTGCCAGCAGCGTAGCTATTACAGGGGGCGTCCTCGGCAATCAGCCCCAGCATTTT | CASSVAITGGVLGNQPQHF
TRBJ1-2 | TRBV2 | TRBD1 | medium-sized | TGTGCCAGTGGGACAGGGTTTGGCTACACCTTC | CASGTGFGYTF
TRBJ2-2 | TRBV20-1 | NA | few | TGCAGTGCGCCCTGGGTCGGGGGAGACACCGGGGAGCTGTTTTTT | CSAPWVGGDTGELFF
TRBJ2-1 | TRBV19 | NA | large | TGTGCCAGTAGTATAGATGGGGCAGGTCGTCAAACCGGCAATGAGCAGTTCTTC | CASSIDGAGRQTGNEQFF
TRBJ1-2 | TRBV18 | NA | many | TGTGCCAGCTCACCCCAGGTCGGAGATAATTATAATGGCTACACCTTC | CASSPQVGDNYNGYTF
TRBJ2-5 | TRBV12-3/TRBV12-4 | TRBD2 | many | TGTGCCAGCAGTGTCGGGACTAGCGGCCAAGAGACCCAGTACTTC | CASSVGTSGQETQYF
TRBJ2-1 | TRBV19 | NA | many | TGTGCCAGTAGTATAGGCTGGGAATACCCCTACAATGAGCAGTTCTTC | CASSIGWEYPYNEQFF
TRBJ1-4 | TRBV2 | TRBD1 | medium-sized | TGTGCCAGCAGTGTGGGGCAGGACAGGGTTAATGAAAAACTGTTTTTT | CASSVGQDRVNEKLFF
TRBJ2-2 | TRBV12-3/TRBV12-4 | NA | medium-sized | TGTGCCAGCAACCCGACAGTCACCGGGGAGCTGTTTTTT | CASNPTVTGELFF
TRBJ2-3 | TRBV5-6 | NA | medium-sized | TGTGCCAGCAGCTTCACCACAGATACGCAGTATTTT | CASSFTTDTQYF
TRBJ1-5 | TRBV7-9 | NA | medium-sized | TGTGCCAGCAGCCAAACTACAGGGTTTAATCAGCCCCAGCATTTT | CASSQTTGFNQPQHF
TRBJ1-1 | TRBV19 | TRBD1 | NA | TGTGCCAGTAGGGTAATGGACGGGACAGCTACTGAAGCTTTCTTT | CASRVMDGTATEAFF
TRBJ1-2 | TRBV24-1 | TRBD1 | medium-sized | TGTGCCACCAGTGGATGGGGGACAGAGGGTGGCTACACCTTC | CATSGWGTEGGYTF
TRBJ2-3 | TRBV27 | NA | many | TGTGCCAGCAGTTCCTTATCAGATACGCAGTATTTT | CASSSLSDTQYF
TRBJ1-6 | TRBV12-3/TRBV12-4 | NA | medium-sized | TGTGCCAGCAGCCCGGGGGGGCAGCTACCCTATAATTCACCCCTCCACTTT | CASSPGGQLPYNSPLHF
TRBJ1-5 | TRBV19 | NA | many | TGTGCCAGTAGTATAGCCCTCAATCAGCCCCAGCATTTT | CASSIALNQPQHF
TRBJ2-7 | TRBV18 | TRBD1 | few | TGTGCCAGCTCACCGGGACAGGGGGTGTACGAGCAGTACTTC | CASSPGQGVYEQYF